The rows below give T cell receptor beta chains drawn from one sample of a study of metastatic and nonmetastatic thyroid tumors. Via MiXCR, TCRdb re-called the PCR reads. The table shows around 35,000 clones, with around 15% occurring only once. Sequenced material: blood. The receptors were gathered from a female donor with papillary thyroid cancer or a benign thyroid nodule (not recorded which). Some clones in this sample may be carry-over from other donors' samples. Each CDR3 is given with its conserved first and last residue. Each record gives: V gene, CDR3 protein.

TRBV6-1,CASTRSSSPQYF
TRBV28,CASSHIQQTGRNNQPQHF
TRBV29-1,CSVDRGLSYGYTF
TRBV28,CASSLEGLSNTEAFF
TRBV5-5,CASVEAGGSSYEQYF
TRBV20-1,CSARAFGHTQYF
TRBV5-1,CASSTTGGAGNQPQHF
TRBV7-9,CAIRDGNIQYF
TRBV18,CASSPGQVRDTEAFF
TRBV6-1,CASSNDRGRWNEQFF
TRBV28,CASRGTGFYSNQPQHF
TRBV20-1,CSATPLGHENSPLHF
TRBV6-1,CASSQLRTFPGYTF
TRBV7-8,CAIIPTPDNYEQYF
TRBV28,CASIPVYEQYF
TRBV20-1,CSATSGETQYF
TRBV15,CASGTSGEREQFF
TRBV13,CASRVIVTYEQYF
TRBV9,CASSPTSGSLNF
TRBV28,CASSPRDRGPFVAKNIQYF
TRBV3-1,CASSQDASNQPQHF
TRBV12-3/TRBV12-4,CASSLGGGATFYEQYF
TRBV6-1,CASRRPTSGTAWELYF
TRBV19,CASGAGEIANTGELFF
TRBV13,CANSLSTGDYGYTF
TRBV5-1,CAGSLLARTEAFF
TRBV13,CASKRKGGRTYEQYF
TRBV6-1,CASTQGEYTEAFF
TRBV20-1,CSARDQVAGNTGDPFF
TRBV6-1,CASSPCSGFSYEQYF
TRBV28,CASSLSGPGTGELFF
TRBV6-4,CASSTQGGSNEQFF
TRBV6-1,CASRPRQGISYEQYF
TRBV11-2,CASSLYEGTALSYEQYF
TRBV11-1,CASSQTGLGDTQYF
TRBV20-1,CSARGTSGSETYEQYF
TRBV3-1,CASSQDLAELNTGELFF
TRBV29-1,CSVEGQPYGYTF
TRBV5-8,CASSLEIQGHTEAFF
TRBV20-1,CSPKQSYNEQFF
TRBV27,CASSRPGTSVYEQYF
TRBV6-1,CASSVDRNNEQFF
TRBV11-2,CASSLDRRLAPHNEQFF
TRBV6-5,CASSYATSSYEQYF
TRBV7-9,CASSLDRRTGELFF
TRBV30,CASSGTVPNSPLHF
TRBV7-8,CASSPGGGRMYEQFF
TRBV5-6,CASSLAGYNSPLHF
TRBV30,CAWSNLVPVF
TRBV5-1,CASSSWTSGSTDTQYF
TRBV3-1,CASSQDKTGAHLYGYTF
TRBV20-1,CSARDRGLRRNTGELFF
TRBV28,CASRNLLGGATQYF
TRBV6-4,CASSAQKGGGPDTQYF
TRBV5-8,CASSIGNTIYF